This T cell receptor beta chain was sequenced in a study of OX40 agonist ivuxolimab in advanced cancers. Trimming cost V 7 bases and J 1 base, with 10 bases left between them. The CDR3 consists of 13 residues. The germline V gene encodes CDR1 SNHLY and CDR2 FYNNEI. Method: immunoSEQ multiplex PCR; TCRdb's copy keeps in-frame clones and lacks some. The sample holds tens of thousands of clones, roughly 94% seen once. Specimen: CD4+ or CD8+ T cells sorted from blood, collected in a trial of the OX40 agonist ivuxolimab. This TCR was recovered from an adult with an advanced solid tumor such as melanoma, head and neck, liver or kidney cancer. The V gene is TRBV2, the J gene TRBJ1-1; possible D gene TRBD1, 6 bases. CDR3 loop: CASNGRGNTEAFF. The CDR3 nucleotides are TGTGCCAGCAATGGCAGGGGGAACACTGAAGCTTTCTTT.